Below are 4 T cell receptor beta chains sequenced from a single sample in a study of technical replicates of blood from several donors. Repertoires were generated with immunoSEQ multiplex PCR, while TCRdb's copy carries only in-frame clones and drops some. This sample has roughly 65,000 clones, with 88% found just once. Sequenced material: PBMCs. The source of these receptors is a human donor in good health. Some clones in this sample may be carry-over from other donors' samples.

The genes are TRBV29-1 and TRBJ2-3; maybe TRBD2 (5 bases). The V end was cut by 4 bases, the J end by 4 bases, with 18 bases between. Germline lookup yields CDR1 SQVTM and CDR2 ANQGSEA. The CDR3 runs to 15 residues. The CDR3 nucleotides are TGCAGCGTTGCTTCGGGGAGAGGGTCCGCAGATACGCAGTATTTT. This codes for CSVASGRGSADTQYF.

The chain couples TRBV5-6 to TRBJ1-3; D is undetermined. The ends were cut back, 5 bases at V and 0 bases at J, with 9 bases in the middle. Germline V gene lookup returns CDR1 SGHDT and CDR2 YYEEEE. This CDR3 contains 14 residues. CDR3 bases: TGTGCCAGCAGTTCCTATGACTCTGGAAACACCATATATTTT. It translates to CASSSYDSGNTIYF.

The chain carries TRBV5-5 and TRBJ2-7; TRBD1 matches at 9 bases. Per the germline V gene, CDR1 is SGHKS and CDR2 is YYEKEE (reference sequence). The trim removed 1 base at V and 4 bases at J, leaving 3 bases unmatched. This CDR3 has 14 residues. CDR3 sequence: CASSLTGTGYEQYF. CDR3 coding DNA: TGTGCCAGCAGCTTGACGGGGACAGGGTACGAGCAGTACTTC.

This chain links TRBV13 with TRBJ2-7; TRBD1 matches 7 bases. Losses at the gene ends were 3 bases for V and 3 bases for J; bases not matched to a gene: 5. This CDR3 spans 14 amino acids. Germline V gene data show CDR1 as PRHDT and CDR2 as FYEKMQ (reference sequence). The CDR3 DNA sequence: TGTGCCAGCAGCTTGGGGGACAGAAACTACGAGCAGTACTTC. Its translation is CASSLGDRNYEQYF.